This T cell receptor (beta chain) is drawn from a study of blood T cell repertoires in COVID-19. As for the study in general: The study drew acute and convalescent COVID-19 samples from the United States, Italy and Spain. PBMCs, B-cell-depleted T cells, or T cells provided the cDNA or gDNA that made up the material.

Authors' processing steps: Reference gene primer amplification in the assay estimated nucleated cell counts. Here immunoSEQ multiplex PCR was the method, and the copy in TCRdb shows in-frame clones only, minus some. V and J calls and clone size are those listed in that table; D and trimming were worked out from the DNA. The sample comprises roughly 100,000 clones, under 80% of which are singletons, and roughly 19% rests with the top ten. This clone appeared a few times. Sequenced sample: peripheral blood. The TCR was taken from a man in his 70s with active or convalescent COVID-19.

The CDR3 sequence: CATSASDGYTF. For the CDR3, the DNA is TGTGCCACCAGTGCTTCCGATGGCTACACCTTC. The chain employs TRBV24-1 and TRBJ1-2; unclear D gene. The CDR3 is made up of 11 amino acids. Germline values: CDR1 KGHDR, CDR2 SFDVKD. The ends were cut back, 5 bases at V and 6 bases at J, with 6 bases in the middle.